This T cell receptor beta chain was recovered during a study of cytomegalovirus exposure and HLA in healthy donors. In the study overall: Among the 300 to 500 donors who were genotyped, roughly 86% fell in the genetic ancestry cluster that is associated with self-reported Caucasian donors.

The PCR used 60 Vbeta and 13 Jbeta primers. Generated by immunoSEQ multiplex PCR, the TCRdb table keeps only in-frame clones and is missing some. The data contain approximately 150,000 clones, 70% to 80% of them singletons. A few counts support this clone. Sequenced input: PBMCs. This clonotype was sampled from a man aged 40-49 years in good health and CMV-seronegative.

CDR3 nucleotide sequence: TGTGCCAGTAGTTCCCTACAGTGGCCAACTAATGAAAAACTGTTTTTT. Translation gives CASSSLQWPTNEKLFF. The rearrangement links TRBV19 to TRBJ1-4, with no clear D. Germline assignment: CDR1 LNHDA and CDR2 SQIVND (reference sequence). The CDR3 has 16 residues. V gave up 5 bases and J gave up 0 bases, with 13 bases separating them.